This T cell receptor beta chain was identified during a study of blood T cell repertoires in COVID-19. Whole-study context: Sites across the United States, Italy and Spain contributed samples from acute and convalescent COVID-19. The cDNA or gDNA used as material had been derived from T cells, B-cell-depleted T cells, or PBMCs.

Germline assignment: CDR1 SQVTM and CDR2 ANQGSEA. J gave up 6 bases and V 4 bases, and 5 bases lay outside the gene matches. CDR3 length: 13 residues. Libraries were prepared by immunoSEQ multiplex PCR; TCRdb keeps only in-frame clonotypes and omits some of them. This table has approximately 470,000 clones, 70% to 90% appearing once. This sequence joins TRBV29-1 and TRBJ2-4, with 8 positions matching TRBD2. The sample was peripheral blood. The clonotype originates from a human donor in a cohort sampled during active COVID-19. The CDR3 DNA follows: TGCAGCGTTGCGGGAGGGGTGGGAAACATTCAGTACTTC. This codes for CSVAGGVGNIQYF. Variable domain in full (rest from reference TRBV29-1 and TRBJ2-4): SAVISQKPSRDICQRGTSLTIQCQVDSQVTMMFWYRQQPGQSLTLIATANQGSEATYESGFVIDKFPISRPNLTFSTLTVSNMSPEDSSIYLCSVAGGVGNIQYFGAGTRLSVL.